Given below is one T cell receptor beta chain in context. The data derive from a study of blood T cell repertoires in COVID-19. Background on the study: The study drew acute and convalescent COVID-19 samples from the United States, Italy and Spain. PBMCs, B-cell-depleted T cells, or T cells were the source of the cDNA or gDNA that made up the material.

Authors' analysis steps: By means of reference gene primer amplification, nucleated cell counts were estimated. Assay: immunoSEQ multiplex PCR; the TCRdb copy retains only in-frame clones and omits some. V and J calls and clone size are copied from that table; D and trimming were computed from the DNA. The table includes around 200,000 clones, more than 75% detected once. The CDR3 length is 13 residues. The germline V gene has CDR1 MNHEY and CDR2 SVGAGI. With V trimmed by 7 bases and J by 6 bases, 8 bases remained unmatched. Material for sequencing was peripheral blood. The source of this sequence is a man aged 50-59 years with acute or convalescent COVID-19. This chain connects TRBV6-5 to TRBJ1-2; 7 nucleotides line up with TRBD1. The CDR3 nucleotides read TGTGCCAGCATCGAGACAGGGTGGCATGGCTACACCTTC. Protein product: CASIETGWHGYTF.